This T cell receptor beta chain derives from a study of graft-versus-host responses after intestinal transplantation. Libraries were prepared by immunoSEQ multiplex PCR; TCRdb keeps only in-frame clonotypes and omits some of them. Of approximately 75,000 clones in the sample, almost 90% are singletons; the top ten hold about 4%. Germline CDR1 reads SGHVS; CDR2 reads FNYEAQ. V lost 1 base and J lost 5, with 11 bases in between. This CDR3 has 14 amino acids. About this clone: Its antigen is not known.

Sequencing was performed on unstimulated CD8+ T cells sorted from spleen or lymph node cells, taken before transplant. This clonotype originated in a human donor who was the organ donor for an intestinal transplant. The genes are TRBV7-6 and TRBJ2-5; D might be TRBD1 (5 bases). CDR3 region: CASSLETGRETQYF. In nucleotides, the CDR3 is TGTGCCAGCAGCTTAGAAACAGGCAGGGAGACCCAGTACTTC.